The T cell receptor (beta chain) under discussion was sequenced for a study of chemoradiotherapy in HPV16-positive cancers. Repertoires were generated with immunoSEQ multiplex PCR, while TCRdb's copy carries only in-frame clones and drops some. In the table there are under 40,000 clones, 80% to 90% of which are singletons. The sample consisted of blood, taken from a patient who underwent chemoradiotherapy. The sequence was collected from a human donor with HPV-associated anogenital cancer.

CDR3 sequence (DNA): TGTGCCAGCAGACCTAACTCTGGAAACACCATATATTTT. Amino acid sequence: CASRPNSGNTIYF. V usage is TRBV6-5 and J usage is TRBJ1-3; the D is unclear. This CDR3 is built from 13 residues. V was shortened by 6 bases and J by 0 bases, with 6 bases between the two germline ends. Germline CDR1 reads MNHEY; CDR2 reads SVGAGI.